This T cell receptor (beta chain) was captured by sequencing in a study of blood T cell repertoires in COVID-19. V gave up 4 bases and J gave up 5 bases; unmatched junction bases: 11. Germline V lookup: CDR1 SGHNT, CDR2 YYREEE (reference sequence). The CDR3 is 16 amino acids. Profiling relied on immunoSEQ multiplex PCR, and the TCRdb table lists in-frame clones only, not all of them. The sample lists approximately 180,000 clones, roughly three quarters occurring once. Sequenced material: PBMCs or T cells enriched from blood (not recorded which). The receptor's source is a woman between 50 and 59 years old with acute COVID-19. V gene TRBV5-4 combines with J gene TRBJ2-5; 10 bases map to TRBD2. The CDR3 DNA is TGTGCCAGCAGCCGACCCCTAGCGGGGGAGATCGAGACCCAGTACTTC. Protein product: CASSRPLAGEIETQYF.